This T cell receptor (beta chain) was captured by sequencing in a study of CD8 T cells in ankylosing spondylitis. The study, taken as a whole, reports: There was a TCR beta motif, made of eight highly homologous variants, that appeared characteristic of ankylosing spondylitis blood.

TCRdb re-called the 5' RACE reads with MiXCR, one entry per CDR3 protein. This table holds about 440,000 distinct CDR3 sequences, 15% to 20% found once. The CDR3 sequence is 15 residues long. Unmatched junction bases numbered 4, after V lost 3 bases and J lost 11 bases. In germline, CDR1 is LGHDT, CDR2 YNNKEL (reference sequence). This clonotype was seen only a few times. Its antigen is unidentified. This TCR came from a male donor with ankylosing spondylitis. The rearrangement links TRBV3-1 to TRBJ2-1; 16 positions agree with TRBD2. The material sequenced was blood, either unsorted or a sorted T cell fraction (not recorded which). The CDR3 DNA sequence: TGTGCCAGCAGCCAGGGACTAGCGGGGGGGGCGAAGCAGTTCTTC. Protein sequence: CASSQGLAGGAKQFF.